This section outlines one T cell receptor beta chain sequence together with its context. This sample was taken from a study of CD8+CD57+ T cells in acquired aplastic anemia. Across the whole study: CD4+ cell libraries from healthy donors averaged around 11 million reads.

Investigators profiled TCR beta VDJ and CDR3 from genomic DNA template. TCRdb re-called the reads through MiXCR, storing one row per CDR3 protein. The table records some 180,000 distinct CDR3 sequences, 40% to 50% of them present only once. This receptor was taken from a human donor in good health. Sequences were obtained from sorted CD4+, CD8+, or CD8+CD57+ T cells (not recorded which) from PBMCs.

CDR3 nucleotide sequence: TGTGCCAGTAGGTCACTAGCGGCAGAGACCCAGTACTTC. Translation gives CASRSLAAETQYF. The rearrangement uses TRBV19 and TRBJ2-5, with 8 bases matching TRBD2. V lost 6 bases to trimming and J lost 4 bases; unmatched junction nucleotides: 4. This CDR3 region has 13 residues. Germline values: CDR1 LNHDA, CDR2 SQIVND (reference sequence).